This record looks at one TCR beta chain sequence and its context. Other DNA variants within this sample encode the same CDR3. The sample originates from a study of blood T cell repertoires in COVID-19. About the study: From the United States, Italy and Spain came samples of acute and convalescent COVID-19. PBMCs, B-cell-depleted T cells, or T cells were the source of the cDNA or gDNA that made up the material.

As originally analysed: Researchers report that nucleated cell counts were estimated from reference gene primer amplification. Clones were read by immunoSEQ multiplex PCR, and TCRdb kept only the in-frame ones, dropping some. V, J and clone size derive from that table, while D and trimming were established from the DNA sequence. The table has some 250,000 clones, approximately 86% seen once. Germline CDR1 reads WNHNN; CDR2 reads SYGVQD (reference sequence). CDR3 size: 14 residues. Germline trimming cut 8 bases from V and 4 bases from J; bases unmatched to any gene: 3. The source of this sequence is a woman aged 25 to 39 who had recovered from COVID-19. The rearrangement uses TRBV10-1 and TRBJ2-2; 11 nucleotides agree with TRBD1. Sequenced material: peripheral blood. CDR3 in DNA: TGCGCCAGCTCTGGACAGGGGGCCACCGGGGAGCTGTTTTTT. As protein: CASSGQGATGELFF.